These 6 T cell receptor beta chains share one sample of origin, sequenced in a study of cytomegalovirus exposure and HLA in healthy donors. The PCR employed 60 Vbeta primers together with 13 Jbeta primers. Generated by immunoSEQ multiplex PCR, the TCRdb table keeps only in-frame clones and is missing some. The sample includes roughly 110,000 clones, about 75% of them seen just once. The sequenced sample was PBMCs. Receptors originate from a male donor in good health and CMV-seropositive.

CDR3 nucleotide sequence: TGCAGCGTTGGGACCCGGGGGAGCACAGATACGCAGTATTTT. Translating it yields CSVGTRGSTDTQYF. J is TRBJ2-3 and V is TRBV29-1; tentatively, D is TRBD2 (6 bases). In germline, CDR1 is SQVTM, CDR2 ANQGSEA. V was clipped by 4 bases and J by 0 bases, with 11 bases between them. The CDR3 sequence is 14 residues long.

The chain employs TRBV4-3 and TRBJ2-7; D is perhaps TRBD2 (6 bases). This CDR3 has 14 amino acids. Germline assignment: CDR1 LGHNA and CDR2 YSLEER. V gave up 4 bases and J gave up 3 bases, with 13 bases separating them. CDR3 amino acids: CASSLEGNYYEQYF. The CDR3 DNA is TGCGCCAGCAGCCTGGAGGGTAATTACTACGAGCAGTACTTC.

The chain recombines TRBV30 with TRBJ2-5, with D possibly being TRBD2 (5 bases). The CDR3 contains 14 residues. Trimming pared 3 bases from V and 0 bases from J, leaving 11 bases between. Germline V gene sequence: CDR1 GTSNPN, CDR2 SVGIG (reference sequence). The CDR3 DNA reads TGTGCCTGGAGGGATCTAGCCTACCAAGAGACCCAGTACTTC. Translating gives CAWRDLAYQETQYF.

This clone was observed once. The chain employs TRBV5-4 and TRBJ2-1, with 8 bases that match TRBD2. Germline CDR1 is SGHNT and CDR2 is YYREEE (reference sequence). This CDR3 comprises 15 residues. V shed 0 bases, J shed 7 bases, and the junction held 6 bases outside the gene matches. The DNA for the CDR3 is TGTGCCAGCAGCTTGGCCGTTGGCGGGAGGAATGAGCAGTTCTTC. Its protein product is CASSLAVGGRNEQFF.

This clone was picked up one time. The chain recombines TRBV5-8 with TRBJ1-3; D possibly corresponds to TRBD1 (5 bases). The CDR3 is 14 amino acids. V lost 4 bases and J lost 5, with 13 bases in between. Germline V gene sequence: CDR1 SGHTS, CDR2 YDEGEE. CDR3: CASSPRGGRNTIYF. The CDR3 DNA reads as TGTGCCAGCAGCCCTCGGGGGGGACGAAACACCATATATTTT. The full variable domain, rest sourced from reference TRBV5-8 and TRBJ1-3, is EAGVTQSPTHLIKTRGQQATLRCSPISGHTSVYWYQQALGLGLQFLLWYDEGEERNRGNFPPRFSGRQFPNYSSELNVNALELEDSALYLCASSPRGGRNTIYFGEGSWLTVV.

The chain recombines TRBV6-1 with TRBJ1-1; 8 bases agree with TRBD1. The CDR3 runs to 14 residues. Germline assignment: CDR1 MNHNS and CDR2 SASEGT. Germline trimming cut 6 bases from V and 3 bases from J; bases unmatched to any gene: 6. CDR3 in DNA: TGTGCCAGCAGACCCCGACAGGGGTACACTGAAGCTTTCTTT. Amino acids: CASRPRQGYTEAFF.